A single sample gave rise to the 6 T cell receptor beta chains below, sequenced in a study of blood T cells in healthy people across ages. The use of a sample-barcoded 5' primer and a J-beta primer mix characterized a second PCR of 7 to 11 cycles. TCRdb reprocessed the 5' RACE reads with MiXCR, giving one entry per CDR3 protein. The sample yields 540,000 or so distinct CDR3 sequences, around half seen once. The specimen was blood. These receptors were collected from a man older than 75 in good health.

On this clonotype itself: A much larger clone is a single base away; this may be a read error. The chain recombines TRBV6-6 with TRBJ1-5; D might be TRBD1 (5 bases). Per germline, CDR1 MNHNY and CDR2 SVGAGI (reference sequence). The ends were cut back, 0 bases at V and 5 bases at J, with 14 bases in the middle. This CDR3 is built from 16 residues. CDR3 in amino acids: CASSYSRRGVDQPQHF. The CDR3 DNA reads TGTGCCAGCAGTTACTCGCGACGGGGCGTAGATCAGCCCCAGCATTTT.

This sequence joins TRBV7-9 and TRBJ2-7; TRBD2 matches 12 bases. V gave up 5 bases and J gave up 5 bases; unmatched junction bases: 4. Per the germline V gene, CDR1 is SEHNR and CDR2 is FQNEAQ (reference sequence). The CDR3 is made up of 14 amino acids. CDR3 residues: CASSMTSGSNEQYF. In nucleotides, the CDR3 is TGTGCCAGCAGCATGACTAGCGGGAGTAACGAGCAGTACTTC.

The chain has TRBV5-1 and TRBJ2-7, with TRBD1 identical over 8 bases. Germline V CDR1 and CDR2: SGHRS, YFSETQ. The CDR3 length is 13 residues. Trimming at V came to 4 bases and at J to 2 bases, leaving 2 bases not matched to a gene. The CDR3 is CASSIQGAYEQYF. CDR3 nucleotide sequence: TGCGCCAGCAGCATACAGGGGGCCTACGAGCAGTACTTC.

In its sample, this clonotype was seen a few times. The chain is built from TRBV2 and TRBJ1-1; 8 nucleotides align to TRBD1. J lost 5 bases, V lost 8 bases, and 7 bases had no gene match. Germline V gene sequence: CDR1 SNHLY, CDR2 FYNNEI. The CDR3 length is 13 residues. The CDR3 DNA reads as TGTGCCAGCTGTGGACAGGGTTTTACTGAAGCTTTCTTT. Translated, it gives CASCGQGFTEAFF.

This clonotype came up a few times. The chain combines TRBV7-2 with TRBJ2-1; 12 nucleotides agree with TRBD2. V was pared by 5 bases and J by 8 bases, with 4 bases of the junction left unmatched. Germline CDR1 and CDR2: SGHTA and FQGNSA. This CDR3 spans 14 amino acids. The CDR3 spells CASSKGLAGDEQFF. CDR3 DNA sequence: TGTGCCAGCAGCAAGGGACTAGCGGGCGATGAGCAGTTCTTC.

The chain joins TRBV5-1 to TRBJ2-1; maybe TRBD2 (6 bases). Germline V CDR1 and CDR2: SGHRS, YFSETQ. This CDR3 is built from 15 residues. The V gene lost 1 base and the J gene lost 2 bases, with 10 bases spanning the gap. CDR3 DNA: TGCGCCAGCAGCTTGAGCCTAGCGACCTACAATGAGCAGTTCTTC. This encodes CASSLSLATYNEQFF.